This is a list of T cell receptor beta chains from one sample in a study of cytomegalovirus exposure and HLA in healthy donors. Clones were read by immunoSEQ multiplex PCR, and TCRdb kept only the in-frame ones, dropping some. The sample lists 60,000 or so clones; around 83% were seen once. The sequenced material came from PBMCs. The receptors come from a man between 40 and 49 years old in good health and CMV-seronegative. CDR3s include the opening cysteine and the closing phenylalanine or tryptophan. A D gene is named only where the DNA matches it firmly. Size values are once, few and many counts, or a class for expanded clones, and some rows have none.

abundance: once; v_gene: TRBV29-1; d_gene: -; j_gene: TRBJ1-4; CDR3aa: CSVAVNEKLFF; CDR3nt: TGCAGCGTTGCCGTGAATGAAAAACTGTTTTTT
abundance: once; v_gene: TRBV7-2; d_gene: -; j_gene: TRBJ1-2; CDR3aa: CASSPRMGADYGYTF; CDR3nt: TGTGCCAGTAGTCCACGTATGGGGGCAGACTATGGCTACACCTTC
abundance: -; v_gene: TRBV30; d_gene: -; j_gene: TRBJ2-1; CDR3aa: CAWEAGSSYNEQFF; CDR3nt: TGTGCCTGGGAGGCGGGTAGCTCCTACAATGAGCAGTTCTTC
abundance: -; v_gene: TRBV2; d_gene: TRBD1; j_gene: TRBJ1-4; CDR3aa: CASTLTGAFGKLFF; CDR3nt: TGTGCCAGCACCTTGACAGGGGCTTTCGGAAAACTGTTTTTT
abundance: -; v_gene: TRBV5-1; d_gene: -; j_gene: TRBJ2-3; CDR3aa: CASSLGGTFTDTQYF; CDR3nt: TGCGCCAGCAGCTTGGGGGGGACATTCACAGATACGCAGTATTTT
abundance: -; v_gene: TRBV7-6; d_gene: TRBD2; j_gene: TRBJ2-5; CDR3aa: CASSLVAGLAGGSQYF; CDR3nt: TGTGCCAGCAGCTTAGTGGCGGGACTAGCGGGGGGTTCTCAGTACTTC
abundance: few; v_gene: TRBV11-3; d_gene: -; j_gene: TRBJ1-4; CDR3aa: CASSRTDRYEKLFF; CDR3nt: TGTGCCAGCAGTAGGACGGACAGATATGAAAAACTGTTTTTT
abundance: few; v_gene: TRBV6-5; d_gene: TRBD1; j_gene: TRBJ1-1; CDR3aa: CASRRTGQNTEAFF; CDR3nt: TGTGCCAGCAGGCGGACAGGGCAGAACACTGAAGCTTTCTTT
abundance: few; v_gene: TRBV5-6; d_gene: TRBD1; j_gene: TRBJ1-2; CDR3aa: CASRPTGVYGYTF; CDR3nt: TGTGCCAGCAGACCCACAGGGGTCTATGGCTACACCTTC
abundance: -; v_gene: TRBV7-9; d_gene: TRBD2; j_gene: TRBJ2-3; CDR3aa: CASSLLAGFTDTQYF; CDR3nt: TGTGCCAGCAGCTTACTAGCGGGGTTCACAGATACGCAGTATTTT
abundance: -; v_gene: TRBV18; d_gene: -; j_gene: TRBJ1-5; CDR3aa: CASSPPGGGGNQPQHF; CDR3nt: TGTGCCAGCTCACCCCCGGGTGGGGGGGGCAATCAGCCCCAGCATTTT
abundance: -; v_gene: TRBV28; d_gene: -; j_gene: TRBJ1-1; CDR3aa: CASSPSGPGAFF; CDR3nt: TGTGCCAGCAGTCCCTCAGGGCCTGGAGCTTTCTTT
abundance: -; v_gene: TRBV10-3; d_gene: -; j_gene: TRBJ1-1; CDR3aa: CAISDTFLRDYPEAFF; CDR3nt: TGTGCCATCAGTGACACCTTTCTGAGGGATTACCCTGAAGCTTTCTTT
abundance: -; v_gene: TRBV6-6; d_gene: TRBD2; j_gene: TRBJ2-2; CDR3aa: CASIFQRGAGELFF; CDR3nt: TGTGCCAGCATTTTCCAGCGGGGGGCCGGGGAGCTGTTTTTT
abundance: -; v_gene: TRBV5-4; d_gene: -; j_gene: TRBJ2-7; CDR3aa: CASSLGRYYEQYF; CDR3nt: TGTGCCAGCAGCTTGGGAAGGTACTACGAGCAGTACTTC
abundance: -; v_gene: TRBV4-1; d_gene: -; j_gene: TRBJ1-2; CDR3aa: CASSQEVRRGYGYTF; CDR3nt: TGCGCCAGCAGCCAAGAAGTTCGACGAGGCTATGGCTACACCTTC
abundance: -; v_gene: TRBV5-1; d_gene: TRBD1; j_gene: TRBJ1-1; CDR3aa: CASSLATGVRAFF; CDR3nt: TGCGCCAGCAGCTTGGCCACAGGGGTTCGAGCTTTCTTT
abundance: -; v_gene: TRBV19; d_gene: TRBD1; j_gene: TRBJ1-5; CDR3aa: CATATGATNQPQHF; CDR3nt: TGTGCCACTGCAACAGGGGCCACGAATCAGCCCCAGCATTTT
abundance: -; v_gene: TRBV5-4; d_gene: -; j_gene: TRBJ1-2; CDR3aa: CASSLTDNYGYTF; CDR3nt: TGTGCCAGCAGCTTAACTGATAACTATGGCTACACCTTC
abundance: -; v_gene: TRBV5-1; d_gene: -; j_gene: TRBJ1-2; CDR3aa: CASSLPRGNYGYTF; CDR3nt: TGCGCCAGCAGCTTGCCACGGGGAAACTATGGCTACACCTTC
abundance: -; v_gene: TRBV15; d_gene: TRBD1; j_gene: TRBJ2-1; CDR3aa: CATSRDRGDNEQFF; CDR3nt: TGTGCCACCAGCCGAGACAGGGGGGACAATGAGCAGTTCTTC